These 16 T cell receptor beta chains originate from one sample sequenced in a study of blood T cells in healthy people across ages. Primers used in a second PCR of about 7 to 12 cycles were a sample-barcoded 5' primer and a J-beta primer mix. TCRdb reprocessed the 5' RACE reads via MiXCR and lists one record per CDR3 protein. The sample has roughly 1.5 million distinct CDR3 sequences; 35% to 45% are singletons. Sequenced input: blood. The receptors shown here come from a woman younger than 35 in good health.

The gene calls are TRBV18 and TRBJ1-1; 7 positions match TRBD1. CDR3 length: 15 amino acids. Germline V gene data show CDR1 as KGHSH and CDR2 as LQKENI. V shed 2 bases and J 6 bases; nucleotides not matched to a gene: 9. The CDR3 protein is CASSPIGGTSAEAFF. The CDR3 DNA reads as TGTGCCAGCTCACCAATAGGGGGCACGAGCGCTGAAGCTTTCTTT. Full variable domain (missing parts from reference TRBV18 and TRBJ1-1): NAGVMQNPRHLVRRRGQEARLRCSPMKGHSHVYWYRQLPEEGLKFMVYLQKENIIDESGMPKERFSAEFPKEGPSILRIQQVVRGDSAAYFCASSPIGGTSAEAFFGQGTRLTVV.

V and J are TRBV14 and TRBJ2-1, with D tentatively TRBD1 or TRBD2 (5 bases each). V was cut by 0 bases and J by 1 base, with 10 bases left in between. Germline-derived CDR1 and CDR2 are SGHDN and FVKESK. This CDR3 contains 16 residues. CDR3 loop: CASSQDWGYSYNEQFF. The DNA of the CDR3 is TGTGCCAGCAGCCAAGATTGGGGGTATTCCTACAATGAGCAGTTCTTC. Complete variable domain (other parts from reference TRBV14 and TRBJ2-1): EAGVTQFPSHSVIEKGQTVTLRCDPISGHDNLYWYRRVMGKEIKFLLHFVKESKQDESGMPNNRFLAERTGGTYSTLKVQPAELEDSGVYFCASSQDWGYSYNEQFFGPGTRLTVL.

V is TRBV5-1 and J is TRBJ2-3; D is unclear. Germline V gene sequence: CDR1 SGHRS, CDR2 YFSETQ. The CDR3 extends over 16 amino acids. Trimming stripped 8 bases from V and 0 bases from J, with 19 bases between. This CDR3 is CASRYLGGISTDTQYF. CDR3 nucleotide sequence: TGCGCCAGTCGATATCTCGGTGGAATTAGCACAGATACGCAGTATTTT.

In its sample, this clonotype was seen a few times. The CDR3: CASSRDSWYGYTF. In DNA form, the CDR3 reads TGTGCCAGCAGCCGAGACAGTTGGTATGGCTACACCTTC. The rearrangement joins TRBV3-1 to TRBJ1-2; tentatively, D is TRBD1 (5 bases). Germline V gene lookup returns CDR1 LGHDT and CDR2 YNNKEL (reference sequence). The CDR3 is made up of 13 amino acids. Trimming pared 4 bases from V and 5 bases from J, leaving 11 bases between.

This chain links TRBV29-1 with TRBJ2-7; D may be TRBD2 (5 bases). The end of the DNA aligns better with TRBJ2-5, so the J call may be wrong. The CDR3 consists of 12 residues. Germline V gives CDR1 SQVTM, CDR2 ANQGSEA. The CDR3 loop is CSADSSRETQYF. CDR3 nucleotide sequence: TGCAGCGCGGACTCTTCGAGGGAGACCCAGTACTTC.

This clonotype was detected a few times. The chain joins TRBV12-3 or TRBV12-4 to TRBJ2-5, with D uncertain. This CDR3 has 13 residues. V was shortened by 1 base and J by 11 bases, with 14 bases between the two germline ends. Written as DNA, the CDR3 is TGTGCCAGCAGTTTAGAGGAAGGTCGGCGGCAGTACTTC. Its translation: CASSLEEGRRQYF.

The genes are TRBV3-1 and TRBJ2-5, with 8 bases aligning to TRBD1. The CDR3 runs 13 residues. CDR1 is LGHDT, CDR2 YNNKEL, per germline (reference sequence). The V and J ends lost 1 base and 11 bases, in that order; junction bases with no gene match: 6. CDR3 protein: CASSQASGGVQYF. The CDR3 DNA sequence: TGTGCCAGCAGCCAAGCCTCAGGGGGCGTGCAGTACTTC.

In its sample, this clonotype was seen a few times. The CDR3 loop reads CSARDSGRRETQYF. Written as DNA, the CDR3 is TGCAGTGCTAGAGACAGCGGGAGGAGGGAGACCCAGTACTTC. V usage is TRBV20-1 and J usage is TRBJ2-5; 9 bases fit TRBD2. The germline V gene encodes CDR1 DFQATT and CDR2 SNEGSKA (reference sequence). CDR3 length: 14 residues. Trimming took 0 bases from V and 5 from J; bases not matched to a gene: 4.

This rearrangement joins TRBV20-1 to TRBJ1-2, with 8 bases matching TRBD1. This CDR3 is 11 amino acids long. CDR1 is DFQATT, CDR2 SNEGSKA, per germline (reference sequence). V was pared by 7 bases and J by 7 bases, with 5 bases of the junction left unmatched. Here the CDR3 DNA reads TGCAGTGTTCAGGGGGCTTTTGGCTACACCTTC. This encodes CSVQGAFGYTF.

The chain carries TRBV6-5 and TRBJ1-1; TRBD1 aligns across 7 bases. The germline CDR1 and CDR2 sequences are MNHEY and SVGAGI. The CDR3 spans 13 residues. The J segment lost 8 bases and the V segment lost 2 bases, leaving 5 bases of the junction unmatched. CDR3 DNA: TGTGCCAGCAGTTACGTGAGCAGGGGGGAAGCTTTCTTT. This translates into CASSYVSRGEAFF.

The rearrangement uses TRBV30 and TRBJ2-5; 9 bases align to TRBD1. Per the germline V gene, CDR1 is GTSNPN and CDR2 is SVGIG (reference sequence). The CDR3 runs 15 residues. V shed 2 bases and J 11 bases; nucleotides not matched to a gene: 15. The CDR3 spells CAWSNGDRENGEQYF. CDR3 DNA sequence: TGTGCCTGGAGTAACGGGGACAGGGAGAATGGTGAGCAGTACTTC.

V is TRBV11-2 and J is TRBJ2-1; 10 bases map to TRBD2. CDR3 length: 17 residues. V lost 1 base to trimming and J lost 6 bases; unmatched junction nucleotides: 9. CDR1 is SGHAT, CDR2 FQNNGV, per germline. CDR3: CASSLVPSGRVSNEQFF. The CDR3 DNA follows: TGTGCCAGCAGCTTAGTTCCTAGCGGGAGAGTGAGCAATGAGCAGTTCTTC.

This CDR3 is CATSDNDRVNEQFF. The CDR3 DNA follows: TGTGCCACCAGTGATAACGACAGGGTGAATGAGCAGTTCTTC. V is TRBV24-1 and J is TRBJ2-1, with 7 positions matching TRBD1. Losses at the gene ends were 3 bases for V and 7 bases for J; bases not matched to a gene: 5. The germline gives CDR1 KGHDR, CDR2 SFDVKD. CDR3 size: 14 residues.

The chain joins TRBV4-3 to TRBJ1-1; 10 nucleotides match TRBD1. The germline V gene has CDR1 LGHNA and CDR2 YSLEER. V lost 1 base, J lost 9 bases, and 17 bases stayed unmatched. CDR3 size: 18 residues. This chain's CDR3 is CASSQAAGTGVLSGKAFF. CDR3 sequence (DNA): TGCGCCAGCAGCCAAGCTGCCGGGACAGGGGTATTATCAGGGAAAGCTTTCTTT.

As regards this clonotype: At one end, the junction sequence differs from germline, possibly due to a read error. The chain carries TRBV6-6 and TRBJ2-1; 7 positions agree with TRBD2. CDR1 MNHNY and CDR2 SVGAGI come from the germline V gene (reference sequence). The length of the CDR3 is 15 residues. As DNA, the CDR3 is TGTGCCAACAGTTACATGGCGGGGGTATACAATGAGCAGTTCTTC. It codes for CANSYMAGVYNEQFF.

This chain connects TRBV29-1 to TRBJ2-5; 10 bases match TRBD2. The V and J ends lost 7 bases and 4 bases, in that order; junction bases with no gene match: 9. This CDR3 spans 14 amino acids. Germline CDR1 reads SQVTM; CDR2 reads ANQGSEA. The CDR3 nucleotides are TGCAGCGGAGGCGGGCTAGCGGGAGCAGAGACCCAGTACTTC. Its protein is CSGGGLAGAETQYF.